Each of the 11 T cell receptor beta chains below was sequenced from the same sample in a study of cytomegalovirus exposure and HLA in healthy donors. 60 Vbeta and 13 Jbeta primers were used in PCR. The protocol was immunoSEQ multiplex PCR, while the TCRdb copy is restricted to in-frame clones and leaves out a portion. Recorded for this sample: about 150,000 clones. The sample was PBMCs. The receptors were gathered from a man aged 25-40 years in good health and CMV-seronegative.

This sequence joins TRBV18 and TRBJ2-6, with TRBD2 matching over 9 bases. The germline V gene has CDR1 KGHSH and CDR2 LQKENI. The J segment lost 2 bases and the V segment lost 1 base, leaving 15 bases of the junction unmatched. The CDR3 is 21 residues long. CDR3 coding DNA: TGTGCCAGCTCACCACGCACAGGGAACCCGGGACTAGCAGCTGGGGCCAACGTCCTGACTTTC. Amino acids: CASSPRTGNPGLAAGANVLTF. The entire variable domain, with the rest obtained from reference TRBV18 and TRBJ2-6, is as follows: NAGVMQNPRHLVRRRGQEARLRCSPMKGHSHVYWYRQLPEEGLKFMVYLQKENIIDESGMPKERFSAEFPKEGPSILRIQQVVRGDSAAYFCASSPRTGNPGLAAGANVLTFGAGSRLTVL.

V and J are TRBV5-5 and TRBJ1-2, with 8 nucleotides matching TRBD1. V lost 6 bases and J lost 3; bases outside the gene matches: 13. The germline gives CDR1 SGHKS, CDR2 YYEKEE (reference sequence). The CDR3 covers 16 residues. The CDR3 DNA sequence: TGTGCCAGCAACTTCGACGGGACAGGAAAATACTATGGCTACACCTTC. The encoded protein is CASNFDGTGKYYGYTF.

V and J are TRBV10-1 and TRBJ2-7; 7 bases are shared with TRBD1. J was trimmed by 3 bases and V by 0 bases; bases with no gene match: 2. Germline V gene lookup returns CDR1 WNHNN and CDR2 SYGVQD (reference sequence). This CDR3 spans 14 amino acids. DNA for the CDR3: TGCGCCAGCAGTGAGTCCGGGACAGTCTACGAGCAGTACTTC. Its protein is CASSESGTVYEQYF.

Here the CDR3 DNA reads TGCAGTGTCCAGGTATCAGGGATCGAGCATTTT. The encoded protein is CSVQVSGIEHF. The rearrangement joins TRBV20-1 to TRBJ1-5; tentative D call: TRBD1 (5 bases). V lost 7 bases to trimming and J lost 14 bases, with 18 bases between them. CDR3 size: 11 residues. CDR1 is DFQATT, CDR2 SNEGSKA, per germline (reference sequence).

The gene calls are TRBV5-4 and TRBJ2-2, with 9 bases identical to TRBD2. The CDR3 is 18 residues long. J was trimmed by 7 bases and V by 2 bases; bases with no gene match: 15. CDR1 and CDR2 (germline): SGHNT, YYREEE (reference sequence). The CDR3 nucleotides read TGTGCCAGCAGCTTTTCCCTACTAATTAGCGGGAGTGGCGGGGAGCTGTTTTTT. This sequence encodes CASSFSLLISGSGGELFF.

V and J are TRBV2 and TRBJ2-7; 10 nucleotides line up with TRBD2. Per the germline V gene, CDR1 is SNHLY and CDR2 is FYNNEI. The CDR3 extends over 17 amino acids. Trimming cost V 3 bases and J 4 bases; bases outside gene matches: 12. CDR3: CASSDPSRTSGEYEQYF. The CDR3 nucleotides are TGTGCCAGCAGTGACCCGAGCAGGACTAGCGGAGAATACGAGCAGTACTTC.

This chain links TRBV2 with TRBJ2-1, with D possibly matching TRBD1 (6 bases). Trimming stripped 6 bases from V and 8 bases from J, with 17 bases between. CDR1 and CDR2 (germline): SNHLY, FYNNEI. The length of the CDR3 is 14 residues. The CDR3 nucleotides are TGTGCCAGCAGCGTGCGACAGGAAAGCCATGAGCAGTTCTTC. This gives the protein CASSVRQESHEQFF.

This rearrangement joins TRBV6-6 to TRBJ2-7, with 10 positions matching TRBD2. This CDR3 is built from 15 residues. Germline CDR1 is MNHNY and CDR2 is SVGAGI (reference sequence). V lost 0 bases, J lost 5 bases, and 4 bases stayed unmatched. The CDR3 DNA sequence: TGTGCCAGCAGTTACTCAGCGGGAGGGCCCCACGAGCAGTACTTC. Amino acids: CASSYSAGGPHEQYF.

V usage is TRBV18 and J usage is TRBJ2-7; D perhaps matches TRBD1 (6 bases). The ends were cut back, 2 bases at V and 4 bases at J, with 24 bases in the middle. The germline V gene encodes CDR1 KGHSH and CDR2 LQKENI. The CDR3 spans 18 residues. The CDR3 nucleotides are TGTGCCAGCTCACCAGATCAGTATGCAGGGGCATCAATGTACGAGCAGTACTTC. Residues: CASSPDQYAGASMYEQYF.

V is TRBV6-1 and J is TRBJ2-7; D not resolved. Germline CDR1 is MNHNS and CDR2 is SASEGT. Trimming took 1 base from V and 7 from J, leaving 17 bases between them. The CDR3 sequence is 15 residues long. The CDR3 here is CASSEERYFAREQYF. The CDR3 coding sequence is TGTGCCAGCAGTGAAGAAAGGTATTTTGCCAGGGAGCAGTACTTC.

In nucleotides, the CDR3 is TGTGCCAGCAGTTACTCGAGGACAACAGCCTACGAGCAGTACTTC. Residues: CASSYSRTTAYEQYF. The chain combines TRBV6-5 with TRBJ2-7; the D gene is possibly TRBD1 (5 bases). The CDR3 totals 15 residues. V was shortened by 0 bases and J by 2 bases, with 11 bases between the two germline ends. CDR1 MNHEY and CDR2 SVGAGI come from the germline V gene.